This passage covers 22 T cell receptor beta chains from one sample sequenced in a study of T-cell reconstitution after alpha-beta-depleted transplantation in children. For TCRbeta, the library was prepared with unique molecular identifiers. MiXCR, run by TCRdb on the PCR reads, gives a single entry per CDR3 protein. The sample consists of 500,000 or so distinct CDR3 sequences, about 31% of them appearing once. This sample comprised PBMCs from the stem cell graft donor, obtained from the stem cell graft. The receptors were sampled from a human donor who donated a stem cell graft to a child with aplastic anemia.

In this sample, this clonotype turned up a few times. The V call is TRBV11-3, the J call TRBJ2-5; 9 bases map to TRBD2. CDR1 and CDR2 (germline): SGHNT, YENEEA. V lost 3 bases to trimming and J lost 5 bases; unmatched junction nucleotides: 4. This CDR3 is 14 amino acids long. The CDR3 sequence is CASSLGLASETQYF. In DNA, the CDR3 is TGTGCCAGCAGCTTGGGACTAGCTTCGGAGACCCAGTACTTC.

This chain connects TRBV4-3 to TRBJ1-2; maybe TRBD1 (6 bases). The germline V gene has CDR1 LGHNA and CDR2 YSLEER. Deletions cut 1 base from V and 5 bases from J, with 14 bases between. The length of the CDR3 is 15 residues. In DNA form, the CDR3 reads TGCGCCAGCAGCCAAGTTGGGACAAGGGCATATGGCTACACCTTC. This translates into CASSQVGTRAYGYTF.

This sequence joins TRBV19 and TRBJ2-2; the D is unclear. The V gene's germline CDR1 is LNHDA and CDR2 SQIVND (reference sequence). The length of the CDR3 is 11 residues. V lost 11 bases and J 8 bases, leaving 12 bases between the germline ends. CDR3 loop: CASLLQGELFF. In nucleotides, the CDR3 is TGTGCCTCCCTCCTTCAGGGGGAGCTGTTTTTT.

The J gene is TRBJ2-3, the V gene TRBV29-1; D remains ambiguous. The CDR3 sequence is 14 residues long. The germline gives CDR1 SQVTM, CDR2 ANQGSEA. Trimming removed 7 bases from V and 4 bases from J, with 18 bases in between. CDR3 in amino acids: CSGGPSPGADTQYF. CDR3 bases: TGCAGCGGCGGACCATCCCCGGGCGCAGATACGCAGTATTTT.

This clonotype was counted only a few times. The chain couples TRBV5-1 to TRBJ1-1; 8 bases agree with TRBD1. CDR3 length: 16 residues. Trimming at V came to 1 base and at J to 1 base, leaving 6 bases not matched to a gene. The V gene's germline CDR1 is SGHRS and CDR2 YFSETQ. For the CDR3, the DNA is TGCGCCAGCAGCTTGATGGGGACAGGTTCGAACACTGAAGCTTTCTTT. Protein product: CASSLMGTGSNTEAFF.

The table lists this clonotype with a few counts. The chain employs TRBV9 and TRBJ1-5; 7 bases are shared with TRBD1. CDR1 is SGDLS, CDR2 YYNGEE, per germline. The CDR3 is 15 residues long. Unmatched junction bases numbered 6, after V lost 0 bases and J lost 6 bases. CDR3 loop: CASSVGWGDSQPQHF. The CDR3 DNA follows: TGTGCCAGCAGCGTAGGCTGGGGGGACAGTCAGCCCCAGCATTTT.

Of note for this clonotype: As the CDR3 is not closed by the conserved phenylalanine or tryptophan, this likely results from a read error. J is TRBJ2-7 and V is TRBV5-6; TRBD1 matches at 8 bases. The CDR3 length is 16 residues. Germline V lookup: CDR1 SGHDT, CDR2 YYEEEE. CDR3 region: CASSEQGGFLPYEQYL. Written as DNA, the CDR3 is TGTGCCAGCAGCGAACAGGGGGGTTTCCTCCCCTATGAGCAGTACTTG.

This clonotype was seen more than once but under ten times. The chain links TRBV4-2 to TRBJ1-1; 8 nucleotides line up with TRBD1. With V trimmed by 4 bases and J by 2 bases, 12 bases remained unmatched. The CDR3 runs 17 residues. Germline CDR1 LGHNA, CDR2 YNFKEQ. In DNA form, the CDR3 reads TGTGCCAGCAGCCCTGGACAGGGAGGTACGACCAACACTGAAGCTTTCTTT. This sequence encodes CASSPGQGGTTNTEAFF.

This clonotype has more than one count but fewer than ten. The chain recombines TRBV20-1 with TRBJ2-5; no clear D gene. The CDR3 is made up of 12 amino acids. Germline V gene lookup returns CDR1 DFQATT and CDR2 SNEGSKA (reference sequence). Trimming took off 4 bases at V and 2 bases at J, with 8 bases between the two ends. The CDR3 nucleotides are TGCAGTGCTACACCAATTCAAGAGACCCAGTACTTC. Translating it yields CSATPIQETQYF.

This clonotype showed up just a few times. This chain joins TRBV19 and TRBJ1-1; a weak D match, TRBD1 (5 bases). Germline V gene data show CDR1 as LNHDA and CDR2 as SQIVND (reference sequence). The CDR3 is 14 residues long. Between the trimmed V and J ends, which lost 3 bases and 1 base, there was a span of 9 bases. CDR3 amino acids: CASSIGHSNTEAFF. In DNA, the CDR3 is TGTGCCAGTAGTATTGGACATTCGAACACTGAAGCTTTCTTT.

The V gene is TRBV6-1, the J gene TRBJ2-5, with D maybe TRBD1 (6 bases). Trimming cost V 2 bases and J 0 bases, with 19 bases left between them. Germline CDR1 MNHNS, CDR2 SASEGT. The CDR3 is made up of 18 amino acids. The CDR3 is CASSEYRVSDLYQETQYF. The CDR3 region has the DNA TGTGCCAGCAGTGAATACAGGGTTAGCGACTTGTACCAAGAGACCCAGTACTTC.

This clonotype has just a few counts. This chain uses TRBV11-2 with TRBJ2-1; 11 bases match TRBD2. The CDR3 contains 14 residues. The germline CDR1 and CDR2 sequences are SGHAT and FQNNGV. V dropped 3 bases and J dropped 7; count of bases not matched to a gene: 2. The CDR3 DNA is TGTGCCAGCAGCTTCTCTAGCGGGGGGAATGAGCAGTTCTTC. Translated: CASSFSSGGNEQFF.

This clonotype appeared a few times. The CDR3 here is CASSLGGDIHNEQFF. The CDR3, as DNA: TGTGCCAGCAGCTTGGGGGGGGACATACACAATGAGCAGTTCTTC. V and J are TRBV5-4 and TRBJ2-1; D might be TRBD1 or TRBD2, each matching 6 bases. CDR3 length: 15 residues. Germline lookup yields CDR1 SGHNT and CDR2 YYREEE (reference sequence). Trimming shortened V by 0 bases and J by 5 bases, and 12 bases separated the two germline ends. The full variable domain, its missing parts supplied by reference TRBV5-4 and TRBJ2-1, is ETGVTQSPTHLIKTRGQQVTLRCSSQSGHNTVSWYQQALGQGPQFIFQYYREEENGRGNFPPRFSGLQFPNYSSELNVNALELDDSALYLCASSLGGDIHNEQFFGPGTRLTVL.

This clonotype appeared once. The CDR3 reads CASSLTDWETQYF. The CDR3 DNA sequence: TGTGCCAGCAGCCTTACAGATTGGGAGACCCAGTACTTC. The rearrangement joins TRBV9 to TRBJ2-5; D uncertain. Per the germline V gene, CDR1 is SGDLS and CDR2 is YYNGEE. The CDR3 contains 13 residues. Trimming took off 4 bases at V and 5 bases at J, with 12 bases between the two ends. The full variable domain, rest sourced from reference TRBV9 and TRBJ2-5, is DSGVTQTPKHLITATGQRVTLRCSPRSGDLSVYWYQQSLDQGLQFLIQYYNGEERAKGNILERFSAQQFPDLHSELNLSSLELGDSALYFCASSLTDWETQYFGPGTRLLVL.

CDR3: CASSPGPGTSGRATNTGELFF. DNA for the CDR3: TGTGCCAGCAGTCCGGGCCCCGGGACTAGCGGGAGGGCTACGAACACCGGGGAGCTGTTTTTT. This chain links TRBV6-2 or TRBV6-3 with TRBJ2-2, with TRBD2 matching 16 bases. After removal of 5 bases from V and 0 bases from J, the junction contained 12 bases not matched to a gene. The CDR3 is 21 residues long. Germline V gene data show CDR1 as MNHEY and CDR2 as SVGEGT.

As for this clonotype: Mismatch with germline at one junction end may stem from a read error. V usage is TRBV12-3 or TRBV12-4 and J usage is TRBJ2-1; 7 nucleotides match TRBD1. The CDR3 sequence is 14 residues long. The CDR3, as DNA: TGTGCCAGCATTTTACAGGGGAGTTACAATGAGCAGTTCTTC. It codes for CASILQGSYNEQFF.

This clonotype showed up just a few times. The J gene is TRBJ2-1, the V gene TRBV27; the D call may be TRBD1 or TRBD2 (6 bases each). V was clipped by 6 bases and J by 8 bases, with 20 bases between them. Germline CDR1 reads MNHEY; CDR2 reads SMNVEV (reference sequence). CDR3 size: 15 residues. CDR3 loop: CASSTGTQPGDEQFF. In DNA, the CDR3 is TGTGCCAGCAGCACCGGGACTCAACCAGGGGATGAGCAGTTCTTC.

The CDR3 here is CASSLDVEGGKNIQYF. Written as DNA, the CDR3 is TGTGCCAGCAGCTTAGATGTGGAGGGTGGCAAAAACATTCAGTACTTC. J is TRBJ2-4 and V is TRBV11-3, with D tentatively TRBD2 (6 bases). Trimming cost V 0 bases and J 3 bases, with 12 bases left between them. Looked up from germline, CDR1 is SGHNT and CDR2 is YENEEA. The CDR3 has 16 amino acids. Together with reference TRBV11-3 and TRBJ2-4, the CDR3 gives the full variable domain: EAGVVQSPRYKIIEKKQPVAFWCNPISGHNTLYWYLQNLGQGPELLIRYENEEAVDDSQLPKDRFSAERLKGVDSTLKIQPAELGDSAVYLCASSLDVEGGKNIQYFGAGTRLSVL.

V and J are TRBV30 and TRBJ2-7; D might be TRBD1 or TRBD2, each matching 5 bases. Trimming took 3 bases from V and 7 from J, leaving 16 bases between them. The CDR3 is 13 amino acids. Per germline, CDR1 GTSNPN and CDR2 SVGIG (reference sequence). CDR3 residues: CAWRPLVGTEQYV. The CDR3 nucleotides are TGTGCCTGGAGGCCACTAGTGGGGACGGAGCAGTACGTC.

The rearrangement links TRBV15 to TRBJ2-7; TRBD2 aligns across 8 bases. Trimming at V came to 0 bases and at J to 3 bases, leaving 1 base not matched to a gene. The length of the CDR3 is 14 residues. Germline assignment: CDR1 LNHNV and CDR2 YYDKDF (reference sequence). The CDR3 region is CATSRELADYEQYF. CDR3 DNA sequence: TGTGCCACCAGCAGAGAACTAGCGGACTACGAGCAGTACTTC.

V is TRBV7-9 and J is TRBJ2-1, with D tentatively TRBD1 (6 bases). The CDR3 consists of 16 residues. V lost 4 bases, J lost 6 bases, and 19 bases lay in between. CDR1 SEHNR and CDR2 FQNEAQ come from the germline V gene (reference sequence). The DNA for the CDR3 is TGTGCCAGCAGCTCTATTAACAGGGCCGGGGTCAATGAGCAGTTCTTC. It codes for CASSSINRAGVNEQFF. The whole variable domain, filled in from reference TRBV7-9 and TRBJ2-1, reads DTGVSQNPRHKITKRGQNVTFRCDPISEHNRLYWYRQTLGQGPEFLTYFQNEAQLEKSRLLSDRFSAERPKGSFSTLEIQRTEQGDSAMYLCASSSINRAGVNEQFFGPGTRLTVL.

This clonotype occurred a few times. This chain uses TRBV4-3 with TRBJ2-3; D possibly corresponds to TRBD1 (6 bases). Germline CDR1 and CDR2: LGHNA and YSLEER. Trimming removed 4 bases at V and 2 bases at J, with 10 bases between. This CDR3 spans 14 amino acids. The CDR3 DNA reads TGCGCCAGCAGCCCCACAGGGATCACAGATACGCAGTATTTT. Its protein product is CASSPTGITDTQYF.